One sample yielded the 5 T cell receptor beta chains listed below, sequenced in a study of blood T cell repertoires in COVID-19. Here immunoSEQ multiplex PCR was the method, and the copy in TCRdb shows in-frame clones only, minus some. The sample holds under 250,000 clones; 80% to 90% are singletons and the top ten take around 2.9%. The sample taken for sequencing was peripheral blood. These TCRs come from a man over 45 who had recovered from COVID-19.

This rearrangement joins TRBV7-8 to TRBJ2-5, with D maybe TRBD2 (6 bases). CDR1 is SGHVS and CDR2 is FQNEAQ in the germline V gene. The CDR3 has 15 residues. Trimming stripped 3 bases from V and 5 bases from J, with 16 bases between. The CDR3 protein is CASSFRLVGSETQYF. CDR3 bases: TGTGCCAGCAGCTTTCGACTAGTCGGGTCGGAGACCCAGTACTTC.

V usage is TRBV3-1 (or the pseudogene TRBV3-2) and J usage is TRBJ2-5; 12 positions match TRBD2. The CDR3 runs to 16 residues. After removal of 6 bases from V and 2 bases from J, the junction contained 7 bases not matched to a gene. Germline CDR1 reads LGHDT; CDR2 reads YNNKEL (reference sequence). The DNA of the CDR3 is TGTGCCAGCAGTCTGGGACTAGCGGGTTATCAAGAGACCCAGTACTTC. As protein: CASSLGLAGYQETQYF.

The V call is TRBV11-3, the J call TRBJ2-1; 10 nucleotides agree with TRBD2. V gave up 5 bases and J gave up 7 bases; unmatched junction bases: 14. The germline CDR1 and CDR2 sequences are SGHNT and YENEEA. The CDR3 is made up of 17 amino acids. This CDR3 reads CASSPRASGSSRNEQFF. In DNA, the CDR3 is TGTGCCAGCAGCCCCCGGGCTAGCGGGAGCTCCCGGAATGAGCAGTTCTTC.

This clone has a single count. CDR3 region: CASSTLAGKYNEQFF. In DNA form, the CDR3 reads TGTGCCAGCAGTACACTAGCGGGAAAATACAATGAGCAGTTCTTC. The rearrangement uses TRBV7-8 and TRBJ2-1; 10 positions match TRBD2. The CDR3 runs 15 residues. The junction had 6 bases not matched to a gene; V was cut back by 6 bases and J by 4 bases. The germline V gene encodes CDR1 SGHVS and CDR2 FQNEAQ.

The chain employs TRBV19 and TRBJ2-1, with 10 nucleotides matching TRBD1. The CDR3 consists of 14 residues. The V segment lost 6 bases and the J segment 5 bases; nucleotides outside the gene matches: 4. Germline V gives CDR1 LNHDA, CDR2 SQIVND (reference sequence). Here the CDR3 DNA reads TGTGCCAGTAGCAGACAGGGGGCCCACAATGAGCAGTTCTTC. This translates into CASSRQGAHNEQFF.